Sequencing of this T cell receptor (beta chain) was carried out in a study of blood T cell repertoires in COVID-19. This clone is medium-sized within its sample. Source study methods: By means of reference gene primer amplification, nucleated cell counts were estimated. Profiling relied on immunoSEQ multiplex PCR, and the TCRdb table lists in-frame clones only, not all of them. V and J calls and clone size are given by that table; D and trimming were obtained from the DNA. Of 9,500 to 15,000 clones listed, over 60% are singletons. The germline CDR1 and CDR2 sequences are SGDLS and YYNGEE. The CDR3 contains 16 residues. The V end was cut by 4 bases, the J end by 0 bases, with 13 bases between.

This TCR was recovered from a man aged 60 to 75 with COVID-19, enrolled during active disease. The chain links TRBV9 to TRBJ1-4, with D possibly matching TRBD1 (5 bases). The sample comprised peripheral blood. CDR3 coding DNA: TGTGCCAGCAGCACCGGACACGTTGCAACTAATGAAAAACTGTTTTTT. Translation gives CASSTGHVATNEKLFF.